The present T cell receptor beta chain was sequenced within a study of cytomegalovirus exposure and HLA in healthy donors. In the case of this clone: As yet, its antigen is unknown.

The PCR contained 60 Vbeta and 13 Jbeta primers. Original handling: Later analysis identified 65 million to 80 million unique TCR beta chains, approximately 10 million shared. The data were produced by immunoSEQ multiplex PCR, yet TCRdb's version contains in-frame clones alone and is incomplete. V and J calls and clone size are copied from that table; D and trimming were computed from the DNA. The data contain over 60,000 clones, around 74% of them singletons. Study-level findings and limits: Generally TCR sequences proved uncommon, though certain public TCRs appeared in numerous donors. Highest at DRB1 and lowest at HLA-C, TCR association rates differed among HLA loci in a later analysis. Cytomegalovirus-associated status was assigned to about 150 TCR beta chains.

This receptor was taken from a woman in her twenties or thirties in good health and CMV-seropositive. The specimen was PBMCs.

CDR3 sequence reads: CASSVLTSGRPHEQYF. The CDR3, as DNA: TGTGCCAGCAGTGTGTTGACTAGCGGGAGACCCCACGAGCAGTACTTC. The chain uses TRBV28 and TRBJ2-7, with 12 bases identical to TRBD2. Trimming removed 5 bases from V and 5 bases from J; junction bases left unmatched: 10. Per the germline V gene, CDR1 is MDHEN and CDR2 is SYDVKM. This CDR3 contains 16 residues.